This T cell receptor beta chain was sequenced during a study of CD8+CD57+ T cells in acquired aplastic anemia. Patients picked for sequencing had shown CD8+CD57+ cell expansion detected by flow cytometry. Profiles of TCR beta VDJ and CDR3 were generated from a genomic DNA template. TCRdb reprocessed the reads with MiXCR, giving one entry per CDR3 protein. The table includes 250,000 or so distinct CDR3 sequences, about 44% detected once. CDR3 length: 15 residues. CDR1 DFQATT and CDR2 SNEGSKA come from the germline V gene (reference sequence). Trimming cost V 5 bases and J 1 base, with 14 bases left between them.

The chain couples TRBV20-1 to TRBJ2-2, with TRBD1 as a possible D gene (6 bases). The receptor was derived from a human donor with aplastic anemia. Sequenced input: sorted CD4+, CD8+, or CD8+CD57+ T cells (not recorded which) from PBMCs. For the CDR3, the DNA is TGCAGTGCTTACCGCCGGGACATGAACACCGGGGAGCTGTTTTTT. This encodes CSAYRRDMNTGELFF.